The clone carrying this T cell receptor beta chain was found once. Its antigen is unknown. V lost 1 base to trimming and J lost 6 bases, with 15 bases between them. CDR1 and CDR2 (germline): MGHDK, SYGVNS. This CDR3 spans 15 amino acids. This entry is derived from a study of a mutant IDH1 vaccine in newly diagnosed glioma. Time point indicated: week 35, safety follow-up. Vaccinated patients received 300 ug of mutant IDH1 20-mer peptide per dose, with topical imiquimod. TCRdb's copy holds only in-frame clones and misses some; the assay was immunoSEQ multiplex PCR. The sample has 31,000 or so clones; roughly 80% are singletons.

The genes are TRBV25-1 and TRBJ1-1; D is ambiguous. Sequenced material: PBMCs, taken from a glioma patient whose treatment included an IDH1 peptide vaccine. The TCR comes from a young man with glioma. CDR3 sequence: CASSESSYPPAEAFF. DNA for the CDR3: TGTGCCAGCAGTGAATCGAGTTACCCACCCGCTGAAGCTTTCTTT.